These T cell receptor beta chains were read from a single sample in a study of PD-1 blockade in classical Hodgkin lymphoma. The assay was immunoSEQ multiplex PCR, and TCRdb's table has in-frame clones only and misses some. The sample shows about 28,000 clones, roughly four fifths of them seen only once. The sample was CD4+ T cells from blood, taken before the fourth cycle of nivolumab. Receptor source: a human donor with classical Hodgkin lymphoma. Both conserved end residues are part of each CDR3. The order of the fields is clone size, V gene, J gene, D gene, CDR3 DNA, CDR3 protein. A D gene is named only where the DNA matches it firmly. The listing skips clone size in some rows; elsewhere it reads once, few, many or a size class.

abundance: few
v_gene: TRBV5-1
j_gene: TRBJ1-1
d_gene: NA
CDR3nt: TGCGCCAGCAGCGGCCCAGCGAACACTGAAGCTTTCTTT
CDR3aa: CASSGPANTEAFF

abundance: NA
v_gene: TRBV25-1
j_gene: TRBJ1-1
d_gene: NA
CDR3nt: TGTGCCAGCAGTGGAATCCCTCAGAACGGTCGGGATTTAGCTTTCTTT
CDR3aa: CASSGIPQNGRDLAFF

abundance: NA
v_gene: TRBV2
j_gene: TRBJ2-3
d_gene: TRBD2
CDR3nt: TGTGCCAGCAGTGAAGGGACTAGCGGGATCACAGATACGCAGTATTTT
CDR3aa: CASSEGTSGITDTQYF

abundance: few
v_gene: TRBV5-4
j_gene: TRBJ1-1
d_gene: NA
CDR3nt: TGTGCCAGCAGCTTGGTTGGGAATATGAACACTGAAGCTTTCTTT
CDR3aa: CASSLVGNMNTEAFF

abundance: NA
v_gene: TRBV10-1
j_gene: TRBJ1-5
d_gene: NA
CDR3nt: TGCGCCAGCAGTGAAAAGGGGGATCAGCCCCAGCATTTT
CDR3aa: CASSEKGDQPQHF

abundance: NA
v_gene: TRBV10-3
j_gene: TRBJ2-1
d_gene: TRBD2
CDR3nt: TGTGCCATCAGTGGGGGAGGGATGAATGAGCAGTTCTTC
CDR3aa: CAISGGGMNEQFF

abundance: NA
v_gene: TRBV2
j_gene: TRBJ2-7
d_gene: NA
CDR3nt: TGTGCCAGCAGTGGGGGACTTCGCGAGCAGTACTTC
CDR3aa: CASSGGLREQYF

abundance: NA
v_gene: TRBV6-6
j_gene: TRBJ2-1
d_gene: NA
CDR3nt: TGTGCCAGCAGTTACCGGTTGGGTGACAATGAGCAGTTCTTC
CDR3aa: CASSYRLGDNEQFF

abundance: NA
v_gene: TRBV28
j_gene: TRBJ2-7
d_gene: NA
CDR3nt: TGTGCCAGCAGTCCGCCGGACGCCGGGACCTACGAGCAGTACTTC
CDR3aa: CASSPPDAGTYEQYF

abundance: NA
v_gene: TRBV7-3
j_gene: TRBJ2-7
d_gene: NA
CDR3nt: TGTGCCAGCAGCTTAAACGGTGCCCTGAACGAGCAGTACTTC
CDR3aa: CASSLNGALNEQYF

abundance: NA
v_gene: TRBV7-3
j_gene: TRBJ2-3
d_gene: NA
CDR3nt: TGTGCCAGCAGGGGGGGACACCTTAGCACAGATACGCAGTATTTT
CDR3aa: CASRGGHLSTDTQYF

abundance: NA
v_gene: TRBV9
j_gene: TRBJ2-5
d_gene: TRBD1
CDR3nt: TGTGCCAGCAGCGTAGATAGAGCCGGGACAGGGGGTTTTGAGACCCAGTACTTC
CDR3aa: CASSVDRAGTGGFETQYF

abundance: NA
v_gene: TRBV18
j_gene: TRBJ1-1
d_gene: NA
CDR3nt: TGTGCCAGCTCACCACTGGGTGGAGGCGGGAACACTGAAGCTTTCTTT
CDR3aa: CASSPLGGGGNTEAFF

abundance: once
v_gene: TRBV9
j_gene: TRBJ2-1
d_gene: TRBD1
CDR3nt: TGTGCCAGCAGCAGACAGGGGGCCGGTTACAATGAGCAGTTCTTC
CDR3aa: CASSRQGAGYNEQFF

abundance: NA
v_gene: TRBV2
j_gene: TRBJ1-6
d_gene: NA
CDR3nt: TGTGCCAGCAGTGAAGCTTACGACAGCCCCGCGAATTCACCCCTCCACTTT
CDR3aa: CASSEAYDSPANSPLHF

abundance: NA
v_gene: TRBV6-5
j_gene: TRBJ2-5
d_gene: TRBD1
CDR3nt: TGTGCCAGCAGCCCCGGGACAGGTCTCCCGCTGTACTTC
CDR3aa: CASSPGTGLPLYF

abundance: NA
v_gene: TRBV7-6
j_gene: TRBJ1-1
d_gene: NA
CDR3nt: TGTGCCAGCAATTCTCTTGGGGGGACGGACACTGAAGCTTTCTTT
CDR3aa: CASNSLGGTDTEAFF

abundance: NA
v_gene: TRBV4-1
j_gene: TRBJ2-4
d_gene: NA
CDR3nt: TGCGCCAGCAGCCATCGCAACGAAAACATTCAGTACTTC
CDR3aa: CASSHRNENIQYF

abundance: NA
v_gene: TRBV18
j_gene: TRBJ2-3
d_gene: NA
CDR3nt: TGTGCCAGCTCATACAGGTCCTCCTCTAGCACAGATACGCAGTATTTT
CDR3aa: CASSYRSSSSTDTQYF

abundance: NA
v_gene: TRBV4-2
j_gene: TRBJ1-5
d_gene: NA
CDR3nt: TGTGCCAGCAGCCAAGGAGTAGGAATATCGGGCAATCAGCCCCAGCATTTT
CDR3aa: CASSQGVGISGNQPQHF

abundance: NA
v_gene: TRBV29-1
j_gene: TRBJ1-2
d_gene: TRBD1
CDR3nt: TGCAGCGTTGAATGGACAGGGTGGGTTGGCTACACCTTC
CDR3aa: CSVEWTGWVGYTF

abundance: few
v_gene: TRBV9
j_gene: TRBJ2-1
d_gene: TRBD2
CDR3nt: TGTGCCAGCAGCGTAGTGCGGGGGGGCCGTTTCAATGAGCAGTTCTTC
CDR3aa: CASSVVRGGRFNEQFF

abundance: NA
v_gene: TRBV7-9
j_gene: TRBJ2-3
d_gene: NA
CDR3nt: TGTGCCAGCCTCCGACCCGGGTTAGACACTAGCACAGATACGCAGTATTTT
CDR3aa: CASLRPGLDTSTDTQYF

abundance: few
v_gene: TRBV4-2
j_gene: TRBJ1-1
d_gene: NA
CDR3nt: TGTGCCAGCACCCCCACGGAGAGCATGAACACTGAAGCTTTCTTT
CDR3aa: CASTPTESMNTEAFF

abundance: NA
v_gene: TRBV6-6
j_gene: TRBJ2-1
d_gene: NA
CDR3nt: TGTGCCAGCAGTTACTCGAGGGGACATGAGCAGTTCTTC
CDR3aa: CASSYSRGHEQFF

abundance: few
v_gene: TRBV6-5
j_gene: TRBJ1-5
d_gene: TRBD1
CDR3nt: TGTGCCAGCAGCTCCGACAGGGGAGGAAATCAGCCCCAGCATTTT
CDR3aa: CASSSDRGGNQPQHF

abundance: NA
v_gene: TRBV4-1
j_gene: TRBJ2-5
d_gene: TRBD1
CDR3nt: TGCGCCAGCAGCCAAGAACAGGGACAGGGGACCCAGTACTTC
CDR3aa: CASSQEQGQGTQYF

abundance: NA
v_gene: TRBV7-9
j_gene: TRBJ2-3
d_gene: NA
CDR3nt: TGTGCCAGCGGCGCCGGGACCCGCACAGATACGCAGTATTTT
CDR3aa: CASGAGTRTDTQYF

abundance: NA
v_gene: TRBV5-1
j_gene: TRBJ2-3
d_gene: NA
CDR3nt: TGCGCCAGCAGCTTTAGGGCGGGTACGCAGTATTTT
CDR3aa: CASSFRAGTQYF

abundance: NA
v_gene: TRBV11-2
j_gene: TRBJ2-2
d_gene: TRBD2
CDR3nt: TGTGCCAGCAGCTCCTGGACTAGCGGGAGGGGTGCCGGGGAGCTGTTTTTT
CDR3aa: CASSSWTSGRGAGELFF

abundance: NA
v_gene: TRBV29-1
j_gene: TRBJ1-1
d_gene: NA
CDR3nt: TGCAGCGCCCGGAGGGCCGACGCTTTGAACACTGAAGCTTTCTTT
CDR3aa: CSARRADALNTEAFF

abundance: NA
v_gene: TRBV10-3
j_gene: TRBJ2-1
d_gene: TRBD2
CDR3nt: TGTGCCATCAGTGCCCGGACTAGCGGGGGTCCCTACAATGAGCAGTTCTTC
CDR3aa: CAISARTSGGPYNEQFF

abundance: NA
v_gene: TRBV2
j_gene: TRBJ2-7
d_gene: NA
CDR3nt: TGTGCCAGCAGTGCGGGTTGGGCAGGTCTTTCCTACGAGCAGTACTTC
CDR3aa: CASSAGWAGLSYEQYF

abundance: NA
v_gene: TRBV2
j_gene: TRBJ1-2
d_gene: NA
CDR3nt: TGTGCCAGCAGCGAAGGGGGGTGGGGTGGCTACACCTTC
CDR3aa: CASSEGGWGGYTF

abundance: NA
v_gene: TRBV6-6
j_gene: TRBJ2-5
d_gene: NA
CDR3nt: TGTGCCAGCAGTTACGGTGAGGTCGGGGAGACCCAGTACTTC
CDR3aa: CASSYGEVGETQYF

abundance: NA
v_gene: TRBV9
j_gene: TRBJ1-5
d_gene: NA
CDR3nt: TGTGCCAGCAGCCCGGGACGGAATAGCAATCAGCCCCAGCATTTT
CDR3aa: CASSPGRNSNQPQHF

abundance: once
v_gene: TRBV5-5
j_gene: TRBJ2-5
d_gene: NA
CDR3nt: TGTGCCAGCAGCTCGGCAATCGCGGGGGAGACCCAGTACTTC
CDR3aa: CASSSAIAGETQYF

abundance: NA
v_gene: TRBV29-1
j_gene: TRBJ2-2
d_gene: NA
CDR3nt: TGCAGCCTCAACACCGGGGAGCTGTTTTTT
CDR3aa: CSLNTGELFF

abundance: NA
v_gene: TRBV5-8
j_gene: TRBJ2-5
d_gene: NA
CDR3nt: TGTGCCAGCAGCCCTCGGGTCAGCCAAGAGACCCAGTACTTC
CDR3aa: CASSPRVSQETQYF

abundance: NA
v_gene: TRBV18
j_gene: TRBJ1-1
d_gene: NA
CDR3nt: TGTGCCAGCTCCCTGTGGGCCGTGAACACTGAAGCTTTCTTT
CDR3aa: CASSLWAVNTEAFF

abundance: NA
v_gene: TRBV25-1
j_gene: TRBJ2-7
d_gene: NA
CDR3nt: TGTGCCAGCAGTGCGGCGGGCAGTGGGGAGCAGTACTTC
CDR3aa: CASSAAGSGEQYF

abundance: NA
v_gene: TRBV10-3
j_gene: TRBJ2-5
d_gene: NA
CDR3nt: TGTGCCCTATCAGAGGCGGAGAGAGAGACCCAGTACTTC
CDR3aa: CALSEAERETQYF

abundance: NA
v_gene: TRBV7-6
j_gene: TRBJ2-5
d_gene: NA
CDR3nt: TGTGCCAGCAGCTTCGAGCGAGGAGAGACCCAGTACTTC
CDR3aa: CASSFERGETQYF

abundance: once
v_gene: TRBV12-5
j_gene: TRBJ1-5
d_gene: TRBD1
CDR3nt: TGTGCTAGTGGTTTTCTCCCTCCTCAGGGGGTAGGCAATCAGCCCCAGCATTTT
CDR3aa: CASGFLPPQGVGNQPQHF

abundance: NA
v_gene: TRBV19
j_gene: TRBJ1-1
d_gene: TRBD1
CDR3nt: TGTGCCAGTAGTATGGGACAGAAATTGAACACTGAAGCTTTCTTT
CDR3aa: CASSMGQKLNTEAFF

abundance: once
v_gene: TRBV7-3
j_gene: TRBJ2-1
d_gene: NA
CDR3nt: TGTGCCAGCAGCTTAACGAGACTAGGAGGTAGGGGTGAGCAGTTCTTC
CDR3aa: CASSLTRLGGRGEQFF

abundance: few
v_gene: TRBV27
j_gene: TRBJ1-2
d_gene: TRBD1
CDR3nt: TGTGCCACCCAGACAGGGACCTATGGCTACACCTTC
CDR3aa: CATQTGTYGYTF

abundance: NA
v_gene: TRBV10-3
j_gene: TRBJ2-1
d_gene: TRBD2
CDR3nt: TGTGCCATCAGTGAAACGGGACTAGCACATGAGCAGTTCTTC
CDR3aa: CAISETGLAHEQFF

abundance: NA
v_gene: TRBV6-5
j_gene: TRBJ1-2
d_gene: NA
CDR3nt: TGTGCCAGCAGTTACTCGGTCAGAGCCTATGGCTACACCTTC
CDR3aa: CASSYSVRAYGYTF

abundance: NA
v_gene: TRBV11-2
j_gene: TRBJ2-5
d_gene: NA
CDR3nt: TGTGCCAGCAGCTTCTGGCCAGCGGGTTATACAAAAGAGACCCAGTACTTC
CDR3aa: CASSFWPAGYTKETQYF

abundance: NA
v_gene: TRBV5-6
j_gene: TRBJ2-3
d_gene: TRBD2
CDR3nt: TGTGCCAGCAGCTTGGTAGTAGCGGGGGGTACAGATACGCAGTATTTT
CDR3aa: CASSLVVAGGTDTQYF

abundance: NA
v_gene: TRBV30
j_gene: TRBJ1-5
d_gene: NA
CDR3nt: TGTGCCTGGAGTGTAGGGACGGGGCAGCCCCAGCATTTT
CDR3aa: CAWSVGTGQPQHF

abundance: few
v_gene: TRBV18
j_gene: TRBJ2-1
d_gene: TRBD1
CDR3nt: TGTGCCAGCTCACCGGACAGGGACTACAATGAGCAGTTCTTC
CDR3aa: CASSPDRDYNEQFF

abundance: NA
v_gene: TRBV7-9
j_gene: TRBJ2-1
d_gene: NA
CDR3nt: TGTGCCAGCAGCTTAGGGGGGGTAGTGATTGGGAGGAACTACAATGAGCAGTTCTTC
CDR3aa: CASSLGGVVIGRNYNEQFF